The clone carrying this T cell receptor beta chain has just a few counts. The antigen is undetermined. V shed 4 bases, J shed 14 bases, and the junction held 5 bases outside the gene matches. The CDR3 is 12 amino acids. Germline CDR1 SGHTA, CDR2 FQGNSA. This record belongs to a study of T-cell reconstitution after alpha-beta-depleted transplantation in children. Findings and caveats of the study: After transplant, high TCRbeta diversity at day 60 in some patients arose from surviving recipient T cells and thymic progenitors. Reportedly, only several hundred clones from non-depleted graft cells drove alpha-beta T-cell counts at about two months.

Molecular barcoding with unique molecular identifiers was used for the TCRbeta library. TCRdb passed the PCR reads through MiXCR, listing each CDR3 protein once. The data hold around 700,000 distinct CDR3 sequences, with around 13% observed a single time. This receptor was taken from a girl aged 2-10 years with congenital amegakaryocytic thrombocytopenia, due to receive a stem cell transplant. This specimen consisted of PBMCs, obtained before TCRalphabeta/CD19-depleted stem cell transplant. This sequence joins TRBV7-2 and TRBJ2-1; TRBD1 agrees at 10 bases. DNA of the CDR3: TGTGCCAGCAGCTCCCCGGGACAGGGGAAGTTCTTC. Translation gives CASSSPGQGKFF.